Each of the 18 T cell receptor beta chains below was sequenced from the same sample in a study of blood T cells in healthy people across ages (dated by TCRdb to the mid-2010s). Libraries were prepared through 5' RACE. Sequencer: Illumina HiSeq 2500. A second PCR of about 6 to 11 cycles was run with a J-beta primer mix and a sample-barcoded 5' primer. Using fastp trimming at Q25 and MiXCR clonotype assembly, TCRdb reanalyzed the public sequencing data and kept in-frame beta chains. Rows with a matching CDR3 protein are joined into one entry that keeps the most common DNA and genes. The sample table holds approximately 580,000 distinct CDR3 sequences, of which 24% were seen once. The ten biggest clones cover 7.5% to 9% of the sample. Another study also made use of these data, one on T cells of mothers and their children.

The sample taken for sequencing was blood. These receptors came from a boy between 10 and 17 years old in good health.

The table lists this clonotype with a few counts. The chain joins TRBV4-1 to TRBJ2-3; a possible D gene is TRBD1 (5 bases). Trimming removed 1 base at V and 2 bases at J, with 10 bases between. Germline V lookup: CDR1 MGHRA, CDR2 YSYEKL. This CDR3 comprises 15 residues. The chain's CDR3 is CASSQGQISTDTQYF. Written as DNA, the CDR3 is TGCGCCAGCAGCCAAGGACAGATCTCCACAGATACGCAGTATTTT.

This clonotype showed up just a few times. This chain uses TRBV5-1 with TRBJ2-3; unclear D gene. The CDR3 totals 14 residues. Per the germline V gene, CDR1 is SGHRS and CDR2 is YFSETQ. Trimming shortened V by 0 bases and J by 3 bases, and 8 bases separated the two germline ends. CDR3 in DNA: TGCGCCAGCAGCTTGGATGCAGTGACAGATACGCAGTATTTT. Its translation is CASSLDAVTDTQYF.

This chain joins TRBV6-5 and TRBJ2-5; 7 nucleotides align to TRBD2. J gave up 5 bases and V 6 bases, and 9 bases lay outside the gene matches. The germline V gene encodes CDR1 MNHEY and CDR2 SVGAGI. This CDR3 has 14 amino acids. The chain's CDR3 is CASRGGEWQETQYF. CDR3 coding DNA: TGTGCCAGCAGGGGGGGGGAATGGCAGGAGACCCAGTACTTC.

This chain uses TRBV11-3 with TRBJ2-7; 7 bases are shared with TRBD1. V shed 5 bases and J 3 bases; nucleotides not matched to a gene: 13. Looked up from germline, CDR1 is SGHNT and CDR2 is YENEEA. There are 16 residues in the CDR3. CDR3: CASSREAGGGNYEQYF. CDR3 DNA: TGTGCCAGCAGCCGAGAGGCAGGGGGTGGGAACTACGAGCAGTACTTC. The full variable domain, its missing parts supplied by reference TRBV11-3 and TRBJ2-7, is EAGVVQSPRYKIIEKKQPVAFWCNPISGHNTLYWYLQNLGQGPELLIRYENEEAVDDSQLPKDRFSAERLKGVDSTLKIQPAELGDSAVYLCASSREAGGGNYEQYFGPGTRLTVT.

V usage is TRBV2 and J usage is TRBJ2-3; no reliable D call. The V end was cut by 4 bases, the J end by 2 bases, with 10 bases between. The CDR3 spans 14 residues. CDR1 SNHLY and CDR2 FYNNEI come from the germline V gene. This CDR3 reads CASSAQPFTDTQYF. The CDR3 DNA sequence: TGTGCCAGCAGTGCACAACCCTTCACAGATACGCAGTATTTT.

This chain joins TRBV5-6 and TRBJ2-1; 7 bases are shared with TRBD2. The CDR3 covers 16 residues. V lost 3 bases to trimming and J lost 0 bases; unmatched junction nucleotides: 6. Germline-derived CDR1 and CDR2 are SGHDT and YYEEEE. CDR3 nucleotides: TGTGCCAGCAGCTACGGGACTACCTACTCCTACAATGAGCAGTTCTTC. Translation gives CASSYGTTYSYNEQFF.

The chain has TRBV4-1 and TRBJ1-1, with D possibly matching TRBD1 (6 bases). In germline, CDR1 is MGHRA, CDR2 YSYEKL. V was shortened by 1 base and J by 5 bases, with 17 bases between the two germline ends. This CDR3 comprises 16 residues. The CDR3 DNA is TGCGCCAGCAGCCAAGGCCTCCGGGACAAGGAGACTGAAGCTTTCTTT. Encoded protein: CASSQGLRDKETEAFF.

This sequence joins TRBV7-9 and TRBJ1-2; no clear D gene. The CDR3 is 13 residues long. Trimming took off 1 base at V and 4 bases at J, with 7 bases between the two ends. The V gene's germline CDR1 is SEHNR and CDR2 FQNEAQ (reference sequence). Here the CDR3 reads CASSLGPPYGYTF. The CDR3 region has the DNA TGTGCCAGCAGCTTAGGGCCCCCCTATGGCTACACCTTC.

The rearrangement links TRBV15 to TRBJ2-2, with a tentative D call TRBD2 (6 bases). The V and J ends lost 0 bases and 6 bases respectively, with 8 bases between them. This CDR3 is 14 amino acids long. The V gene's germline CDR1 is LNHNV and CDR2 YYDKDF (reference sequence). CDR3: CATSRDTGAGELFF. CDR3 bases: TGTGCCACCAGCAGAGATACGGGAGCCGGGGAGCTGTTTTTT.

V gene TRBV25-1 combines with J gene TRBJ1-2; 7 nucleotides match TRBD1. Trimming took 2 bases from V and 7 from J; bases not matched to a gene: 10. Germline CDR1 MGHDK, CDR2 SYGVNS. The CDR3 totals 15 residues. The CDR3 here is CASSEPGEGAAGYTF. CDR3 sequence (DNA): TGTGCCAGCAGTGAACCCGGGGAGGGGGCTGCTGGCTACACCTTC.

This clonotype has a handful of counts. The chain uses TRBV5-4 and TRBJ2-5; TRBD1 matches at 7 bases. Per the germline V gene, CDR1 is SGHNT and CDR2 is YYREEE (reference sequence). Trimming took 2 bases from V and 2 from J; bases not matched to a gene: 9. CDR3 length: 16 amino acids. CDR3 region: CASSLPGTEMQETQYF. Written as DNA, the CDR3 is TGTGCCAGCAGCTTACCCGGGACAGAGATGCAAGAGACCCAGTACTTC.

Turning to this clonotype: This may be a read error, as it is one base from a much larger clone. The chain links TRBV7-2 to TRBJ2-5; 13 bases are shared with TRBD2. The CDR3 runs 15 residues. Per germline, CDR1 SGHTA and CDR2 FQGNSA. V dropped 3 bases and J dropped 4; count of bases not matched to a gene: 2. The CDR3 loop reads CTSSLTSGGIETQYF. CDR3 nucleotides: TGTACCAGCAGCTTGACTAGCGGGGGGATAGAGACCCAGTACTTC. The full variable domain, rest sourced from reference TRBV7-2 and TRBJ2-5, is GAGVSQSPSNKVTEKGKDVELRCDPISGHTALYWYRQSLGQGLEFLIYFQGNSAPDKSGLPSDRFSAERTGGSVSTLTIQRTQQEDSAVYLCTSSLTSGGIETQYFGPGTRLLVL.

This clonotype showed up just a few times. The chain recombines TRBV20-1 with TRBJ1-2, with D possibly matching TRBD1 (5 bases). The CDR3 has 11 amino acids. The germline V gene encodes CDR1 DFQATT and CDR2 SNEGSKA (reference sequence). V was pared by 5 bases and J by 7 bases, with 11 bases between. Here the CDR3 DNA reads TGCAGTGCTTTAGGGGTTACTGGCTACACCTTC. It translates to CSALGVTGYTF.

This clonotype was seen a handful of times. The rearrangement joins TRBV7-8 to TRBJ2-5, with 9 positions matching TRBD1. The ends lost 4 bases at V and 4 bases at J; junction bases unmatched: 13. This CDR3 is built from 17 residues. The germline V gene has CDR1 SGHVS and CDR2 FQNEAQ. The CDR3 coding sequence is TGTGCCAGCAGCTCATCAGGGGACAGGGTGTCTTTAGAGACCCAGTACTTC. Translation: CASSSSGDRVSLETQYF.

CDR3 DNA sequence: TGTGCCAGCAGTTACTCGGACTTCTCTGGGGCCAACGTCCTGACTTTC. Amino acid sequence: CASSYSDFSGANVLTF. The gene calls are TRBV6-5 and TRBJ2-6, with D maybe TRBD2 (5 bases). Trimming took off 0 bases at V and 0 bases at J, with 6 bases between the two ends. There are 16 residues in the CDR3. Germline CDR1 is MNHEY and CDR2 is SVGAGI.

The rearrangement links TRBV7-9 to TRBJ2-1; 13 nucleotides align to TRBD2. V shed 5 bases and J 8 bases; nucleotides not matched to a gene: 6. This CDR3 spans 15 amino acids. The V gene's germline CDR1 is SEHNR and CDR2 FQNEAQ (reference sequence). In nucleotides, the CDR3 is TGTGCCAGCAGCCTACTAGCGGGAGGGACCGATGAGCAGTTCTTC. Translation: CASSLLAGGTDEQFF. Based on the CDR3 plus reference TRBV7-9 and TRBJ2-1, the full variable domain is DTGVSQNPRHKITKRGQNVTFRCDPISEHNRLYWYRQTLGQGPEFLTYFQNEAQLEKSRLLSDRFSAERPKGSFSTLEIQRTEQGDSAMYLCASSLLAGGTDEQFFGPGTRLTVL.

This clonotype appeared a few times. The chain has TRBV18 and TRBJ2-5; 8 bases are a match to TRBD1. Germline CDR1 KGHSH, CDR2 LQKENI. The V segment lost 5 bases and the J segment 4 bases; nucleotides outside the gene matches: 3. The CDR3 is made up of 13 amino acids. The CDR3 region has the DNA TGTGCCAGCTCAAACGACAGGGGAGAGACCCAGTACTTC. Protein: CASSNDRGETQYF.

The chain employs TRBV29-1 and TRBJ2-4; weak D call: TRBD2 (5 bases). Trimming left V 0 bases short and J 6 bases short, with 15 bases between. Looked up from germline, CDR1 is SQVTM and CDR2 is ANQGSEA. CDR3 size: 15 residues. The DNA for the CDR3 is TGCAGCGTTGAAGATCTCTCGGGGATGGGAAACATTCAGTACTTC. The encoded protein is CSVEDLSGMGNIQYF.